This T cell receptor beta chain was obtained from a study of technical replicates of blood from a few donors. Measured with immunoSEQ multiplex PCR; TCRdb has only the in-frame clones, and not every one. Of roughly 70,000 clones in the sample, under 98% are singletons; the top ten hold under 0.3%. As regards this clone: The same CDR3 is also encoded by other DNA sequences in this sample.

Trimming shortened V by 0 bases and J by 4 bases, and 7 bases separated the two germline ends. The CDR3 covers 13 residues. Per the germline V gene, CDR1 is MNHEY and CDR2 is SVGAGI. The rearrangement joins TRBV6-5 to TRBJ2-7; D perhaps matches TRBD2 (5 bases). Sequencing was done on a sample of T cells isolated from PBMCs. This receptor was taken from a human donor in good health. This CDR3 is CASSYSTGYEQYF. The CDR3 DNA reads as TGTGCCAGCAGTTACTCCACGGGGTACGAGCAGTACTTC.